This T cell receptor beta chain was captured in a study of PD-1 blockade in classical Hodgkin lymphoma. Sequenced by immunoSEQ multiplex PCR; TCRdb stores in-frame clones only, minus some. Of about 6,400 clones in the sample, 86% were seen once. From germline, CDR1 is SEHNR and CDR2 FQNEAQ (reference sequence). With V trimmed by 4 bases and J by 7 bases, 6 bases remained unmatched. CDR3 size: 15 residues. A note on this clone: The antigen remains unidentified.

Stated time point: cycle 4 day 1 (C4D1), after six to seven weeks of nivolumab. Exposure to brentuximab vedotin varied, and each patient had relapsed following autologous stem cell transplantation. Researchers used magnetic negative selection to pull out pure CD4+ T cells from thawed PBMCs. Study findings and constraints: A reduction in baseline TCR diversity was reportedly seen in newly diagnosed patients relative to healthy donors. The authors excluded patients who started nivolumab under 1 year after ASCT.

This sample comprised CD4+ T cells from blood, obtained before the fourth cycle of nivolumab. The source is a human donor with classical Hodgkin lymphoma. The chain combines TRBV7-9 with TRBJ1-4; 10 bases agree with TRBD1. Here the CDR3 DNA reads TGTGCCAGCAGCTCCCGACAGGGGGCTGGTGAAAAACTGTTTTTT. This encodes CASSSRQGAGEKLFF.